This T cell receptor (beta chain) emerged from a study of CD8 T cells in ankylosing spondylitis. In this sample, this clonotype turned up many times. Antigen: not known. The CDR3 totals 17 residues. Germline-derived CDR1 and CDR2 are MGHRA and YSYEKL. The V segment lost 0 bases and the J segment 6 bases; nucleotides outside the gene matches: 12. Preparation of TCR beta libraries was done by quantitative 5'-RACE with molecular barcodes. Using its own MiXCR run on the 5' RACE reads, TCRdb lists one record per CDR3 protein. Of about 130,000 distinct CDR3 sequences in the sample, around 6.6% were seen once. Study results and limitations: A number of the motif variants had already been described in reactive arthritis synovial fluid and blood. Clones tied to disease were said to be significantly enriched in matched ankylosing spondylitis synovial fluid. A TCR beta motif of about 8 highly homologous variants seemed to mark ankylosing spondylitis blood.

The J gene is TRBJ1-1, the V gene TRBV4-1, with TRBD1 matching 8 bases. The clonotype comes from a female donor with ankylosing spondylitis or in good health (not recorded which). The sequencing sample was made of blood, either unsorted or a sorted T cell fraction (not recorded which). This CDR3 is CASSQEPQRGQGSEAFF. CDR3 nucleotides: TGCGCCAGCAGCCAAGAGCCCCAACGTGGACAGGGCTCTGAAGCTTTCTTT.